The sequence of this T cell receptor beta chain was determined in a study of control samples from healthy donors and cancer patients. The CDR3 extends over 14 amino acids. Trimming pared 8 bases from V and 0 bases from J, leaving 14 bases between. Germline CDR1 MNHEY, CDR2 SVGAGI. The data were produced by immunoSEQ multiplex PCR, yet TCRdb's version contains in-frame clones alone and is incomplete. Of 100,000 to 150,000 clones listed, about 92% are singletons. The sequenced material came from PBMCs. The chain employs TRBV6-5 and TRBJ2-7; D possibly uses TRBD1 or TRBD2 (5 bases each). The TCR was taken from a man at least 80 years old with head and neck cancer. DNA for the CDR3: TGTGCCAGCCGGGCCAGGGAGAGCTCCTACGAGCAGTACTTC. Translated: CASRARESSYEQYF.